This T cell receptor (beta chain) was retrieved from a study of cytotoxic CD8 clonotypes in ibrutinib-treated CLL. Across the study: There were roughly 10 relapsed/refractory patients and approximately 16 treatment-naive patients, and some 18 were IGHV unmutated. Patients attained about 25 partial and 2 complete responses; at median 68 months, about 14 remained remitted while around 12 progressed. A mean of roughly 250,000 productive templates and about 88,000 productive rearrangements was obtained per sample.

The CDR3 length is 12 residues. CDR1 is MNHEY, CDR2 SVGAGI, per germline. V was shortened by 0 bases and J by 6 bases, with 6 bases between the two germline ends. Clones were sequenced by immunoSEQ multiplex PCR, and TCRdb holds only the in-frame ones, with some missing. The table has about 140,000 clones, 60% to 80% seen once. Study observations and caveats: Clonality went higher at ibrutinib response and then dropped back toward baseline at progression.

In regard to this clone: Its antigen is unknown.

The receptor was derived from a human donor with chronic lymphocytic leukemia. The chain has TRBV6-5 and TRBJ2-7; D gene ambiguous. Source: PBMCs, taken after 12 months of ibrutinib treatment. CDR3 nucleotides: TGTGCCAGCAGTTACTCGTCAGCCGAGCAGTACTTC. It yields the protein CASSYSSAEQYF.